This T cell receptor beta chain appears in the sequencing data of a study of CD8 T cells in ankylosing spondylitis. The germline V gene has CDR1 DFQATT and CDR2 SNEGSKA (reference sequence). The V end was cut by 3 bases, the J end by 3 bases, with 18 bases between. The CDR3 has 17 residues. This clonotype was picked up many times. By quantitative 5'-RACE with molecular barcodes, the TCR beta libraries were made. TCRdb redid the calling of the 5' RACE reads with MiXCR, one entry per CDR3 protein. The sample gives under 250,000 distinct CDR3 sequences, roughly a tenth of which show up once; about 3% is in the top ten.

Sequencing input: blood, either unsorted or a sorted T cell fraction (not recorded which). The receptor's source is a male donor with ankylosing spondylitis or in good health (not recorded which). The chain carries TRBV20-1 and TRBJ2-6; D possibly matches TRBD1 or TRBD2 (6 bases each). The CDR3 coding sequence is TGCAGTGCTAGCCGTGGGGGGCCGGGAGTTGGGGCCAACGTCCTGACTTTC. Its protein is CSASRGGPGVGANVLTF.